This T cell receptor (beta chain) comes out of a study of blood T cells in healthy people across ages. Primed by a sample-barcoded 5' primer and a J-beta primer mix, a second PCR proceeded for about 6 to 11 cycles. TCRdb re-called the 5' RACE reads through MiXCR, storing one row per CDR3 protein. The sample consists of roughly 1.4 million distinct CDR3 sequences, around 59% of them appearing once. As for this clonotype: No antigen is known for it.

CDR1 and CDR2 (germline): DFQATT, SNEGSKA (reference sequence). Deletions cut 0 bases from V and 9 bases from J, with 19 bases between. The CDR3 sequence is 15 residues long. Whole-study results and caveats: Investigators viewed diversity estimates from one million T cells as underestimates, the study reported.

The chain uses TRBV20-1 and TRBJ2-3; D possibly uses TRBD1 or TRBD2 (5 bases each). The sequence was collected from a man aged 18 to 35 in good health. The sequenced sample was blood. This CDR3 is CSARDGTPPTRTQYF. In DNA form, the CDR3 reads TGCAGTGCTAGAGATGGGACCCCCCCGACACGCACGCAGTATTTT.